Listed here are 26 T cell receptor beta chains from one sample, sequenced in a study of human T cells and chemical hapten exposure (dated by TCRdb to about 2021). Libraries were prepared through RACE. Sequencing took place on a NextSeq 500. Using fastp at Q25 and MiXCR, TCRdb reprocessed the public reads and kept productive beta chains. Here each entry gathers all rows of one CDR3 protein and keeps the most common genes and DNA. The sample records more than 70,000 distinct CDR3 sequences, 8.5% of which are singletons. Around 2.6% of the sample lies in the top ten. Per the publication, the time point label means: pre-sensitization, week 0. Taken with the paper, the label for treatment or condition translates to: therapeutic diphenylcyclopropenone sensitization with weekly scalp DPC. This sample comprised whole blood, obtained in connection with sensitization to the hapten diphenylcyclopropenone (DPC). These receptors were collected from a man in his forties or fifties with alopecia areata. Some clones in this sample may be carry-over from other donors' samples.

As DNA, the CDR3 is TGTGCCAGCAGTCTAGCGGATGGGGTCACTGAAGCTTTCTTT. This translates into CASSLADGVTEAFF. The chain carries TRBV7-9 and TRBJ1-1; D is ambiguous. V was clipped by 6 bases and J by 4 bases, with 15 bases between them. The CDR3 sequence is 14 residues long. CDR1 SEHNR and CDR2 FQNEAQ come from the germline V gene (reference sequence).

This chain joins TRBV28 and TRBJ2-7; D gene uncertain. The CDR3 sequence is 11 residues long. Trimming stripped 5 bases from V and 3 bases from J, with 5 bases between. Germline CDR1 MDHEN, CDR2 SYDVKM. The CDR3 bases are TGTGCCAGCAGTCAATACTACGAGCAGTACTTC. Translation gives CASSQYYEQYF.

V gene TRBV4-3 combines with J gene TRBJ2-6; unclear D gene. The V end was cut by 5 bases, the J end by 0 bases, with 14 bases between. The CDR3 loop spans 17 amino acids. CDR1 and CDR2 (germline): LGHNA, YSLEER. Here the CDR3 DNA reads TGCGCCAGCAGCAACGACCCGGATTCCTCTGGGGCCAACGTCCTGACTTTC. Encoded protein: CASSNDPDSSGANVLTF.

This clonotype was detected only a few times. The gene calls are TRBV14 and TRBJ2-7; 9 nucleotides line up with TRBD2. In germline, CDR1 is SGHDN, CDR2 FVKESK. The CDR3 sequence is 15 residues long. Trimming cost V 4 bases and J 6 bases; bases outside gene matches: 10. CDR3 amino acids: CASSPGAGGASEQYF. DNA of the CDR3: TGTGCCAGCAGCCCCGGGGCGGGAGGGGCGAGCGAGCAGTACTTC.

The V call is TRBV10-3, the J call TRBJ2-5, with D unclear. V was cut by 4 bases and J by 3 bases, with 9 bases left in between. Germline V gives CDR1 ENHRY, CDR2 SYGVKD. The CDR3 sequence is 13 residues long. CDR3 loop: CAISVREKETQYF. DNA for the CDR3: TGTGCCATCAGTGTCCGAGAGAAAGAGACCCAGTACTTC.

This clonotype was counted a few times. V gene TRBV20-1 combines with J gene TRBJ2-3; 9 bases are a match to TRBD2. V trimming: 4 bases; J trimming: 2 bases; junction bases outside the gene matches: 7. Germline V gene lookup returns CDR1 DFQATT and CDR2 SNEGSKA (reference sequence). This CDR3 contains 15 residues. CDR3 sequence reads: CSAMGSSGITDTQYF. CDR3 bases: TGCAGTGCTATGGGATCTAGCGGGATCACAGATACGCAGTATTTT.

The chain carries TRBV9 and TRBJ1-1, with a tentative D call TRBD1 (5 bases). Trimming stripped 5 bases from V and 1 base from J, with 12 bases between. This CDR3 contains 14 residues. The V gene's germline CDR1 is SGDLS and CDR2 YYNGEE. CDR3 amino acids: CASRRTGENTEAFF. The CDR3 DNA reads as TGTGCCAGCAGACGAACAGGAGAGAACACTGAAGCTTTCTTT. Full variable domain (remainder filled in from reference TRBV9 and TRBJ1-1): DSGVTQTPKHLITATGQRVTLRCSPRSGDLSVYWYQQSLDQGLQFLIQYYNGEERAKGNILERFSAQQFPDLHSELNLSSLELGDSALYFCASRRTGENTEAFFGQGTRLTVV.

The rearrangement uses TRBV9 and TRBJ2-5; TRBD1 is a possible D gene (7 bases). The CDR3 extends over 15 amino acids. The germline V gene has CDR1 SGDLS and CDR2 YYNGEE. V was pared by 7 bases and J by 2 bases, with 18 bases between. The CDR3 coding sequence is TGTGCCAGCGGACTAACCGGGACAGCACAAGAGACCCAGTACTTC. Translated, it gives CASGLTGTAQETQYF.

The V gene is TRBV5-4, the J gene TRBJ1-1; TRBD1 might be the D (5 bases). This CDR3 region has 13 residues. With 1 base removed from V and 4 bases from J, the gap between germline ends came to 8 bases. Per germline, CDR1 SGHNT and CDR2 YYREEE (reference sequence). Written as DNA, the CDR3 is TGTGCCAGCAGCTTGCATGGGGCCACTGAAGCTTTCTTT. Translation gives CASSLHGATEAFF.

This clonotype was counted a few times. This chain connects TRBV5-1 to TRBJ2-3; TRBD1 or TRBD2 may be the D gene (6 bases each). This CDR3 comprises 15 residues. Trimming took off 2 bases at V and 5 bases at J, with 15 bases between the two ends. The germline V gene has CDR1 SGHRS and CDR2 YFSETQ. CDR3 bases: TGCGCCAGCAGCTTAGGGGGAGGTGGTGTAGATACGCAGTATTTT. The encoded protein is CASSLGGGGVDTQYF. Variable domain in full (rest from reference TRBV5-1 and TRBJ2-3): KAGVTQTPRYLIKTRGQQVTLSCSPISGHRSVSWYQQTPGQGLQFLFEYFSETQRNKGNFPGRFSGRQFSNSRSEMNVSTLELGDSALYLCASSLGGGGVDTQYFGPGTRLTVL.

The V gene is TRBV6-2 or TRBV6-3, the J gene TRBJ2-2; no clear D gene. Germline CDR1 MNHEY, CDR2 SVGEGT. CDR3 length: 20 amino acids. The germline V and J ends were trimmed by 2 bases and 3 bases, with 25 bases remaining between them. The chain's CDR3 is CASSYVSRSDPGSYTGELFF. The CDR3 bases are TGTGCCAGCAGTTACGTTTCCCGCTCGGACCCCGGGTCCTACACCGGGGAGCTGTTTTTT.

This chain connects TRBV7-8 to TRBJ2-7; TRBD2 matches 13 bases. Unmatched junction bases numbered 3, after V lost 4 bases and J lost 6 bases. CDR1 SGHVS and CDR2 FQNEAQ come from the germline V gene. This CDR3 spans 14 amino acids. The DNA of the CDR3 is TGTGCCAGCAGCTCCGGACTAGCGGGAGTCGAGCAGTACGTC. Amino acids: CASSSGLAGVEQYV.

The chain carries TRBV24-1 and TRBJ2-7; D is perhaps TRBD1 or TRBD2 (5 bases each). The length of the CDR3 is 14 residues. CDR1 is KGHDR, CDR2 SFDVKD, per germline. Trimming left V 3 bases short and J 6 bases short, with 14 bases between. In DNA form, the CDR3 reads TGTGCCACCAGTGATCCAGACCCGGGGACCGAGCAGTACGTC. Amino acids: CATSDPDPGTEQYV.

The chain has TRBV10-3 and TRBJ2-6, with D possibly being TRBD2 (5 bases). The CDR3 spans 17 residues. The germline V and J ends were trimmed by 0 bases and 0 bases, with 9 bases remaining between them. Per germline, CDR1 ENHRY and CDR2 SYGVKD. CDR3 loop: CAISESRASSGANVLTF. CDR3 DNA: TGTGCCATCAGTGAGTCGAGGGCGAGCTCTGGGGCCAACGTCCTGACTTTC.

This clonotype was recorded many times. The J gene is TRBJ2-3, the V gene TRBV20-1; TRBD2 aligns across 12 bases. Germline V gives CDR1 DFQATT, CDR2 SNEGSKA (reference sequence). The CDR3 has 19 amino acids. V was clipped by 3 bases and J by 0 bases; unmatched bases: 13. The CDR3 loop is CSARSTGLAGHTSTDTQYF. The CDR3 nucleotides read TGCAGTGCTAGGAGCACCGGACTAGCGGGACACACTAGCACAGATACGCAGTATTTT.

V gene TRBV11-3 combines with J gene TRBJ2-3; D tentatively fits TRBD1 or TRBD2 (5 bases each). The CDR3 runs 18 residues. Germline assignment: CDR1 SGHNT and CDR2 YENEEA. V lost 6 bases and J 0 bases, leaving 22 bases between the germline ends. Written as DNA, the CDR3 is TGTGCCAGCAGTTACTCAGGAGGACAATTACCTAGCACAGATACGCAGTATTTT. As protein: CASSYSGGQLPSTDTQYF.

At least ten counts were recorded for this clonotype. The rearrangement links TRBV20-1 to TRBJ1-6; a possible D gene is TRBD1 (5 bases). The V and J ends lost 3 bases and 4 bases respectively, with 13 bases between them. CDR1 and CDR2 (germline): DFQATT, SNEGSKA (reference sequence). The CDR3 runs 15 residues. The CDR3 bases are TGCAGTGCTAGGAACCGACAGTCATATAATTCACCCCTCCACTTT. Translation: CSARNRQSYNSPLHF.

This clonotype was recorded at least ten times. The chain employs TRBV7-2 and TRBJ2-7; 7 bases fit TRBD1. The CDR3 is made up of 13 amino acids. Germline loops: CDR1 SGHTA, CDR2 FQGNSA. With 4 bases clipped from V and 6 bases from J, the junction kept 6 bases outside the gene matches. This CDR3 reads CASSSATGVEQYF. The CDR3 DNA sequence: TGTGCCAGCAGCTCCGCAACAGGGGTCGAGCAGTACTTC.

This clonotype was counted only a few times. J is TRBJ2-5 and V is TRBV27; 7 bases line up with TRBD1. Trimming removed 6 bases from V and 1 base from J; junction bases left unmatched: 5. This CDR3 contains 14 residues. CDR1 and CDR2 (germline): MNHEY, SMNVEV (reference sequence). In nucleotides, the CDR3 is TGTGCCAGCAGCTACCGGGACAGCCAAGAGACCCAGTACTTC. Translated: CASSYRDSQETQYF.

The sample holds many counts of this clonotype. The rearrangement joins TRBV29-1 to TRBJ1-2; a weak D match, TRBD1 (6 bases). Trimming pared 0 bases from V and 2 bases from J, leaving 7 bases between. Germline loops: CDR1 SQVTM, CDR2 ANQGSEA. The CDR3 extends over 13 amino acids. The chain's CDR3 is CSVEDQGNYGYTF. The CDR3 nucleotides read TGCAGCGTTGAAGATCAGGGGAACTATGGCTACACCTTC.

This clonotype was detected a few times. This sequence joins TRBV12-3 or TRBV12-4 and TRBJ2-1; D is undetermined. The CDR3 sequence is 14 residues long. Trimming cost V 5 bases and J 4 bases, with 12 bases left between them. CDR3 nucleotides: TGTGCCAGCAGTGGGAAGACGACTTACAATGAGCAGTTCTTC. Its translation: CASSGKTTYNEQFF.

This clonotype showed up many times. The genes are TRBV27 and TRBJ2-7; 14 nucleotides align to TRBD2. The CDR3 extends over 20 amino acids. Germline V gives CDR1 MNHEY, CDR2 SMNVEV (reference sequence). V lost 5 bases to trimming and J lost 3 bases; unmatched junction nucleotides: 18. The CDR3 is CASSPAGTSGSHPYNYEQYV. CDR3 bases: TGTGCCAGCAGTCCTGCCGGGACTAGCGGGAGTCACCCTTATAACTACGAGCAGTACGTC.

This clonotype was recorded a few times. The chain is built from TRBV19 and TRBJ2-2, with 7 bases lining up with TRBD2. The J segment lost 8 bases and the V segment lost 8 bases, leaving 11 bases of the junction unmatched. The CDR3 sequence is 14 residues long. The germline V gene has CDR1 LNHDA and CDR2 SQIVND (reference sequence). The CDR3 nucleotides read TGTGCCAGTCTAAGGCGGGAGAGGGTAGGGGAGCTGTTTTTT. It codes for CASLRRERVGELFF.

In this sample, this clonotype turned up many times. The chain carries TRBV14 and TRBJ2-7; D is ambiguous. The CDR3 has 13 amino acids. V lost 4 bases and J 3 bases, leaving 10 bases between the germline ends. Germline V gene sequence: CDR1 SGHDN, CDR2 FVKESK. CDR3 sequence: CASSLTNSYEQYV. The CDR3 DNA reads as TGTGCCAGCAGCCTAACCAACAGCTACGAGCAGTACGTC.

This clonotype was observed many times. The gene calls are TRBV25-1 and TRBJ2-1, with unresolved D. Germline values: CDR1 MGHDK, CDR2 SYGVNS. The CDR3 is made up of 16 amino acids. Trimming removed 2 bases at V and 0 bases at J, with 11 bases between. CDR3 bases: TGTGCCAGCAGTGAAATCGGTGTTAGCTCCTACAATGAGCAGTTCTTC. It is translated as CASSEIGVSSYNEQFF.

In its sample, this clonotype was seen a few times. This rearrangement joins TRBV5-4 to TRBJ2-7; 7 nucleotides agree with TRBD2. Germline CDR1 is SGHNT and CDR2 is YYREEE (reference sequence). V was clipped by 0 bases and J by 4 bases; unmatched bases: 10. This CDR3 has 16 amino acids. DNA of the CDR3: TGTGCCAGCAGCTTGGAGCCGGGACTAAAGCTATACGAGCAGTACGTC. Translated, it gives CASSLEPGLKLYEQYV.